Described below is a single T cell receptor (beta chain) sequence and its context. Participants were placed into cohorts based on the clinical history they reported. Exposed participants encountered a COVID-19 case during the 2 weeks preceding study entry. The sample originates from a study of blood T cell repertoires in COVID-19. The CDR3 spans 16 residues. V was pared by 3 bases and J by 3 bases, with 15 bases between. The germline V gene has CDR1 LNHDA and CDR2 SQIVND (reference sequence). As handled by the study authors: Amplification of reference gene primers was used by the study to estimate nucleated cell counts. Profiled with immunoSEQ multiplex PCR; TCRdb holds only in-frame clones, not every one. The V and J calls and the clone size are those of that table, but D and trimming were determined from the DNA. The sample records 200,000 to 300,000 clones, 80% to 90% being singletons.

The chain combines TRBV19 with TRBJ1-5; D is possibly TRBD1 (6 bases). This receptor was taken from a woman aged 40 to 50 who had been exposed to COVID-19. Sequencing used PBMCs or T cells enriched from blood (not recorded which). DNA for the CDR3: TGTGCCAGTAGTATTGGGACCAGGGGATCCAATCAGCCCCAGCATTTT. Protein sequence: CASSIGTRGSNQPQHF. Complete variable domain (other parts from reference TRBV19 and TRBJ1-5): DGGITQSPKYLFRKEGQNVTLSCEQNLNHDAMYWYRQDPGQGLRLIYYSQIVNDFQKGDIAEGYSVSREKKESFPLTVTSAQKNPTAFYLCASSIGTRGSNQPQHFGDGTRLSIL.